This T cell receptor beta chain was obtained from a study of cytomegalovirus exposure and HLA in healthy donors. Regarding the study as a whole: Upon later analysis, HLA-associated TCR beta chains proved more clonally expanded than other, equally common chains. Earlier analysis found most TCR beta V segments productive about 90% or about 30% of the time. With later analysis, a missense DCLRE1C variant became linked to TCR beta V- and J-gene trimming.

Primers included in the PCR were 60 Vbeta and 13 Jbeta primers. Only in-frame clones appear in the TCRdb table, and some are missing; sequencing was by immunoSEQ multiplex PCR. The sample includes some 140,000 clones, approximately 10% of them seen just once. Worth noting for this clone: Its specificity is not known.

The source of this sequence is a middle-aged woman in good health and CMV-seropositive. The sequenced sample consisted of PBMCs.

In DNA, the CDR3 is TGTGCCAGCAGTTCCCCGTCCGCTACTGGGGCCAACGTCCTGACTTTC. Its translation is CASSSPSATGANVLTF. This chain uses TRBV6-5 with TRBJ2-6, with D uncertain. The CDR3 length is 16 residues. CDR1 MNHEY and CDR2 SVGAGI come from the germline V gene. The V end lost 4 bases, the J end lost 2 bases, and 12 bases lay between the germline ends.